This TCR beta chain stems from a study of blood T cell repertoires in COVID-19. As for the study in general: T cells, B-cell-depleted T cells, or PBMCs provided the cDNA or gDNA that served as material.

In the authors' workflow: Estimated nucleated cell counts came from reference gene primer amplification. Clones were sequenced by immunoSEQ multiplex PCR, and TCRdb holds only the in-frame ones, with some missing. That table furnishes V, J and clone size, whereas the DNA furnished D and trimming. The sample has just over 250,000 clones; approximately 88% are singletons. Seattle patients were enrolled during active infection and followed longitudinally. The length of the CDR3 is 12 residues. V gave up 5 bases and J gave up 4 bases, with 8 bases separating them. Looked up from germline, CDR1 is MNHEY and CDR2 is SVGAGI.

This TCR was recovered from a woman aged 70 to 79 with COVID-19, enrolled during active disease. This chain uses TRBV6-5 with TRBJ1-2; D ambiguous. Sequencing was done on a sample of peripheral blood. CDR3 in DNA: TGTGCCAGCAGTATGGGGAGCTATGGCTACACCTTC. This encodes CASSMGSYGYTF.